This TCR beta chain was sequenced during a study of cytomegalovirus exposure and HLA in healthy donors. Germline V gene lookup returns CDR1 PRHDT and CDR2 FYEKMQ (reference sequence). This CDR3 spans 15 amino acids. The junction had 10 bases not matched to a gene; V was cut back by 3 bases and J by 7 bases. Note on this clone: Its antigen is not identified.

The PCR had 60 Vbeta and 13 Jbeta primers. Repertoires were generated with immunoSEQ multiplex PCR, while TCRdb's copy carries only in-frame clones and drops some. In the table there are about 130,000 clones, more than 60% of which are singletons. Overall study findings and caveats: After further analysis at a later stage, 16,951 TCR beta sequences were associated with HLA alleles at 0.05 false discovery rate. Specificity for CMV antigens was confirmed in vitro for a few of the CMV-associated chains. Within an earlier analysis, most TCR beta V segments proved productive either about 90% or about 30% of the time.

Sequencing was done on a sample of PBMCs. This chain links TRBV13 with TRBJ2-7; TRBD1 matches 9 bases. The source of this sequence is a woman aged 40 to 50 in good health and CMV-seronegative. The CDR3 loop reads CASSFFGTGPGEQYF. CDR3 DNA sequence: TGTGCCAGCAGCTTTTTCGGGACAGGGCCTGGAGAGCAGTACTTC.